The clone carrying this T cell receptor beta chain was detected a few times. Its antigen remains unidentified. Each sample's TCRB immunosequencing used around 0.45 micrograms of biopsy DNA. Sequenced by immunoSEQ multiplex PCR; TCRdb stores in-frame clones only, minus some. The sample consists of around 4,500 clones, roughly 71% of them appearing once. The data derive from a study of T cell repertoires in ileal Crohn's disease. Study-level points and caveats: Clonality above 26.8% at surgery always came with endoscopic recurrence.

This CDR3 contains 13 residues. The germline V gene encodes CDR1 SGHKS and CDR2 YYEKEE (reference sequence). V lost 4 bases and J lost 2, with 9 bases in between. V is TRBV5-5 and J is TRBJ2-5; D is ambiguous. The receptor was isolated from an adult with Crohn's disease. The sample was ileal tissue. CDR3 coding DNA: TGTGCCAGCAGCGCCCGGTCTCAAGAGACCCAGTACTTC. It specifies CASSARSQETQYF.